This passage covers 18 T cell receptor beta chains from one sample sequenced in a study of blood T cell repertoires in COVID-19. Sequencing used immunoSEQ multiplex PCR; TCRdb keeps in-frame clones, though not all of them. Among approximately 300,000 clones listed, about 90% were seen once. Source material: PBMCs or T cells enriched from blood (not recorded which). The receptors stem from a young woman who had recovered from COVID-19.

This chain joins TRBV28 and TRBJ2-7; unclear D gene. This CDR3 has 16 residues. V lost 2 bases and J 0 bases, leaving 14 bases between the germline ends. Germline CDR1 MDHEN, CDR2 SYDVKM. CDR3 nucleotides: TGTGCCAGCAGTTTACGCGACATCTTGAGCTCCTACGAGCAGTACTTC. Protein product: CASSLRDILSSYEQYF.

The chain combines TRBV6-2 or TRBV6-3 with TRBJ2-1; 7 bases match TRBD2. The CDR3 has 14 amino acids. Germline trimming cut 6 bases from V and 10 bases from J; bases unmatched to any gene: 12. CDR1 is MNHEY, CDR2 SVGEGT, per germline. This chain's CDR3 is CASSRDYQRSEQFF. The CDR3 DNA reads TGTGCCAGCAGCCGGGACTATCAACGTAGCGAGCAGTTCTTC.

This chain joins TRBV3-1 (or the pseudogene TRBV3-2) and TRBJ1-1; maybe TRBD1 (6 bases). Germline-derived CDR1 and CDR2 are LGHDT and YNNKEL (reference sequence). V shed 0 bases and J shed 2 bases, with 7 bases lying between them. The CDR3 has 14 residues. This chain's CDR3 is CASSQDGTNTEAFF. The CDR3 nucleotides read TGTGCCAGCAGCCAAGATGGGACAAACACTGAAGCTTTCTTT.

J is TRBJ2-2 and V is TRBV7-6, with D unclear. The CDR3 has 13 residues. CDR1 SGHVS and CDR2 FNYEAQ come from the germline V gene. The V end was cut by 2 bases, the J end by 4 bases, with 5 bases between. The CDR3 protein is CASSLSFTGELFF. The CDR3 DNA reads as TGTGCCAGCAGCTTATCGTTCACCGGGGAGCTGTTTTTT.

This sequence joins TRBV7-2 and TRBJ2-1; 14 bases align to TRBD2. The CDR3 is made up of 15 amino acids. Unmatched junction bases numbered 5, after V lost 5 bases and J lost 8 bases. The V gene's germline CDR1 is SGHTA and CDR2 FQGNSA. The CDR3 sequence: CASSPPGLAGDEQFF. CDR3 nucleotides: TGTGCCAGCAGCCCTCCGGGACTAGCGGGAGATGAGCAGTTCTTC.

This chain connects TRBV4-1 to TRBJ1-2, with D tentatively TRBD1 (6 bases). Germline V lookup: CDR1 MGHRA, CDR2 YSYEKL. Trimming cost V 3 bases and J 5 bases, with 13 bases left between them. The CDR3 runs to 14 residues. CDR3 protein: CASSHPQGSYGYTF. CDR3 bases: TGCGCCAGCAGCCATCCACAGGGTTCTTATGGCTACACCTTC.

V usage is TRBV7-8 and J usage is TRBJ1-1, with D maybe TRBD1 (5 bases). Per germline, CDR1 SGHVS and CDR2 FQNEAQ. V lost 4 bases and J lost 8, with 17 bases in between. CDR3 length: 14 residues. The CDR3 DNA sequence: TGTGCCAGCAGCTCGATAACAGGAGAAAAGGAAGCTTTCTTT. This translates into CASSSITGEKEAFF.

V gene TRBV6-1 combines with J gene TRBJ1-1, with D maybe TRBD1 (5 bases). The CDR3 covers 14 residues. Germline V lookup: CDR1 MNHNS, CDR2 SASEGT. Trimming removed 1 base at V and 1 base at J, with 7 bases between. Written as DNA, the CDR3 is TGTGCCAGCAGTGAAGGGGGCCCGAACACTGAAGCTTTCTTT. It yields the protein CASSEGGPNTEAFF.

The chain links TRBV5-5 to TRBJ2-6, with TRBD1 identical over 11 bases. Trimming removed 0 bases from V and 4 bases from J; junction bases left unmatched: 9. Germline V CDR1 and CDR2: SGHKS, YYEKEE (reference sequence). The CDR3 covers 19 residues. CDR3 in DNA: TGTGCCAGCAGCTTGGAAGGGACAGGGGGACTCTTAGGGGCCAACGTCCTGACTTTC. This encodes CASSLEGTGGLLGANVLTF. The whole variable domain, remainder taken from reference TRBV5-5 and TRBJ2-6, is DAGVTQSPTHLIKTRGQQVTLRCSPISGHKSVSWYQQVLGQGPQFIFQYYEKEERGRGNFPDRFSARQFPNYSSELNVNALLLGDSALYLCASSLEGTGGLLGANVLTFGAGSRLTVL.

The chain is built from TRBV19 and TRBJ2-2, with 9 bases matching TRBD2. Germline V CDR1 and CDR2: LNHDA, SQIVND (reference sequence). Trimming at V came to 3 bases and at J to 6 bases, leaving 5 bases not matched to a gene. The CDR3 loop spans 15 amino acids. In DNA, the CDR3 is TGTGCCAGTAGTATGGGCGGGAGGGGGGCCGGGGAGCTGTTTTTT. It codes for CASSMGGRGAGELFF.

The chain links TRBV29-1 to TRBJ2-2, with D perhaps matching TRBD1 (5 bases). The length of the CDR3 is 14 residues. Germline-derived CDR1 and CDR2 are SQVTM and ANQGSEA. Trimming pared 6 bases from V and 1 base from J, leaving 12 bases between. The CDR3 here is CSVQGGVNTGELFF. In nucleotides, the CDR3 is TGCAGCGTCCAGGGTGGCGTGAACACCGGGGAGCTGTTTTTT.

This clone was counted a single time. The gene calls are TRBV6-5 and TRBJ2-7; 14 nucleotides align to TRBD2. The CDR3 consists of 16 residues. CDR1 is MNHEY and CDR2 is SVGAGI in the germline V gene. V lost 2 bases and J lost 2; bases outside the gene matches: 2. The CDR3 DNA reads TGTGCCAGCAGTTACCCGGGACTAGCGGGAGCCTACGAGCAGTACTTC. Its translation: CASSYPGLAGAYEQYF.

The chain employs TRBV10-3 and TRBJ1-1, with D hard to call. The V end lost 3 bases, the J end lost 5 bases, and 16 bases lay between the germline ends. The CDR3 is 15 amino acids. Germline V gene sequence: CDR1 ENHRY, CDR2 SYGVKD. The CDR3 reads CAISDPQTGRTEAFF. CDR3 nucleotides: TGTGCCATCAGTGACCCACAGACGGGGAGAACTGAAGCTTTCTTT.

The genes are TRBV28 and TRBJ2-3; the match to TRBD1 covers 7 bases. Germline loops: CDR1 MDHEN, CDR2 SYDVKM. J was trimmed by 1 base and V by 6 bases; bases with no gene match: 7. The CDR3 contains 15 residues. The CDR3 loop reads CASRPRGRGTDTQYF. Written as DNA, the CDR3 is TGTGCCAGCAGACCAAGGGGGCGCGGCACAGATACGCAGTATTTT.

The rearrangement uses TRBV20-1 and TRBJ2-5; weak D call: TRBD2 (6 bases). V was clipped by 3 bases and J by 0 bases, with 14 bases between them. Germline V gene lookup returns CDR1 DFQATT and CDR2 SNEGSKA (reference sequence). This CDR3 has 15 residues. CDR3 DNA sequence: TGCAGTGCTAGTCAACGCCGGGACTACCAAGAGACCCAGTACTTC. Translating gives CSASQRRDYQETQYF.

The genes are TRBV7-3 and TRBJ2-5; 12 bases agree with TRBD2. This CDR3 has 18 amino acids. Germline CDR1 reads SGHTA; CDR2 reads FQGTGA. V was pared by 1 base and J by 2 bases, with 8 bases of the junction left unmatched. The CDR3 reads CASSLNWLAGGVQETQYF. The CDR3 nucleotides read TGTGCCAGCAGCTTAAATTGGCTAGCGGGAGGGGTGCAAGAGACCCAGTACTTC.

The chain is built from TRBV5-6 and TRBJ1-5; TRBD1 agrees at 9 bases. Trimming cost V 4 bases and J 3 bases; bases outside gene matches: 11. The germline V gene encodes CDR1 SGHDT and CDR2 YYEEEE. The CDR3 is made up of 17 amino acids. CDR3 in amino acids: CASSALRDRDHNQPQHF. In DNA form, the CDR3 reads TGTGCCAGCAGCGCCCTCCGGGACAGGGACCACAATCAGCCCCAGCATTTT.

V usage is TRBV4-2 and J usage is TRBJ1-5; TRBD1 matches 7 bases. The CDR3 extends over 17 amino acids. J gave up 2 bases and V 1 base, and 8 bases lay outside the gene matches. Looked up from germline, CDR1 is LGHNA and CDR2 is YNFKEQ. CDR3 sequence: CASSQAPGGVGNQPQHF. Here the CDR3 DNA reads TGTGCCAGCAGCCAAGCCCCAGGGGGAGTAGGCAATCAGCCCCAGCATTTT.